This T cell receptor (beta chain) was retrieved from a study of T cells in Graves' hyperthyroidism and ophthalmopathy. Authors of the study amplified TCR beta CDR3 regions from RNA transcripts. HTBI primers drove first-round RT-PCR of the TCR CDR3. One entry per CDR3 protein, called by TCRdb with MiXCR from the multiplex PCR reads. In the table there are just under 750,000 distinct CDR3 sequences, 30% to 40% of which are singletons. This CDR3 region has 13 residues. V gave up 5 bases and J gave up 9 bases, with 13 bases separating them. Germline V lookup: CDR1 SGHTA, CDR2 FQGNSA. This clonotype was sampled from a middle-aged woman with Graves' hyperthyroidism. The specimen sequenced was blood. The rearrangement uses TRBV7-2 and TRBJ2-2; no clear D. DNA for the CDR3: TGTGCCAGCAGCCAAGATCCGGGCCGGGAGCTGTTTTTT. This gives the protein CASSQDPGRELFF.